Sequencing of this T cell receptor (beta chain) was carried out in a study of T-cell reconstitution after alpha-beta-depleted transplantation in children. Points from the study as a whole: Newly generated T cells supplied most T-cell counts and diversity one year post-transplant. Where alpha-beta T cells came from about two months after transplant was reportedly several hundred expanded graft clones. Several patients had high TCRbeta diversity at day 60; it came from surviving recipient T cells and thymic progenitors.

This sample's TCRbeta library carried unique molecular identifier barcodes. TCRdb re-analysed the PCR reads in MiXCR, keeping a single row per CDR3 protein. The table lists tens of thousands of distinct CDR3 sequences, 5.5% to 8% of them singletons, with approximately 30% in the top ten. Germline lookup yields CDR1 SGHAT and CDR2 FQNNGV. This CDR3 spans 15 amino acids. The V segment lost 4 bases and the J segment 7 bases; nucleotides outside the gene matches: 7. This clonotype was observed at least ten times. Its antigen is undetermined. The sequence derives from a child younger than two who had a stem cell transplant for acute myeloid leukemia, so the T cells may come from the graft donor. V gene TRBV11-2 combines with J gene TRBJ2-1; TRBD2 matches at 10 bases. The source was peripheral blood, collected 60 days after TCRalphabeta/CD19-depleted stem cell transplant. CDR3 nucleotide sequence: TGTGCCAGCAGCTCGCTCGGGACTAGCGTGAATGAGCAGTTCTTC. It yields the protein CASSSLGTSVNEQFF.